Listed below are T cell receptor beta chains from one sample, sequenced in a study of graft-versus-host responses after intestinal transplantation. Assay used: immunoSEQ multiplex PCR; TCRdb lists only in-frame clones, some missing. The sample holds 96,000 or so clones, 80% to 95% seen once. These receptors have no identified antigens. The starting material was unstimulated CD4+ T cells sorted from spleen or lymph node cells, obtained before intestinal transplant. Every receptor here comes from a human donor who received an intestinal transplant. CDR3s include the opening cysteine and the closing phenylalanine or tryptophan. The order of the fields is J gene, V gene, CDR3 protein.

TRBJ1-2 | TRBV7-9 | CASSLVGGNYGYTF
TRBJ2-5 | TRBV11-2 | CASSRLRESGETQYF
TRBJ2-1 | TRBV2 | CASSSRSREQFF
TRBJ1-6 | TRBV7-9 | CASSSRDMLNNSPLHF
TRBJ2-3 | TRBV15 | CATSPRGGTDTQYF
TRBJ1-3 | TRBV19 | CASNGANSGNIIYF
TRBJ1-2 | TRBV7-3 | CASSLTARQGYGYTF
TRBJ2-3 | TRBV27 | CASSDRLAGGTDTQYF
TRBJ1-4 | TRBV30 | CAWGQLNEKLFF
TRBJ1-5 | TRBV27 | CASSLFGDRDHSNQPQHF
TRBJ1-5 | TRBV30 | CAWSGGTLWPQHF
TRBJ1-2 | TRBV2 | CASRADPGANYGYTF
TRBJ2-2 | TRBV7-3 | CASSPGLAGLRTGELFF
TRBJ2-6 | TRBV18 | CASSPRRQGYSGANVLTF
TRBJ2-6 | TRBV18 | CASSLIEASGANVLTF
TRBJ1-2 | TRBV5-4 | CASSLAPTGNYGYTF
TRBJ1-1 | TRBV2 | CASIFMEGMSEAFF
TRBJ2-1 | TRBV6-6 | CASSPPAGFYNEQFF
TRBJ2-1 | TRBV29-1 | CSVEPQGYNEQFF
TRBJ2-1 | TRBV2 | CASTETRGTSEQFF
TRBJ2-5 | TRBV18 | CASSPLQGKETQYF
TRBJ1-1 | TRBV27 | CASRRTGGTEAFF
TRBJ1-4 | TRBV6-5 | CASSPTGATNEKLFF
NA | TRBV6-6 | CASSLARAYEQYF
TRBJ2-6 | TRBV19 | CASSSDRGWGSGANVLTF
TRBJ2-1 | TRBV29-1 | CSVVPAASQYYNEQFF
TRBJ1-3 | TRBV5-5 | CATKNTVSGNTIYF
TRBJ2-2 | TRBV29-1 | CSVENRGTGLNGELFF
TRBJ1-5 | TRBV30 | CAWSAPGGGQPQHF
TRBJ2-7 | TRBV5-4 | CASSYISYEQYF
TRBJ2-7 | TRBV6-6 | CASAGTSGRADYEQYF
TRBJ2-7 | TRBV6-1 | CASSERVGAYEQYF
TRBJ1-6 | TRBV25-1 | CASSGGFRSSYNSPLHF
TRBJ2-6 | TRBV11-2 | CASVRGGPTTGANVLTF
TRBJ1-2 | TRBV25-1 | CASSENSYYGYTF
TRBJ1-5 | TRBV21-1 | CASSKKGVGGWSNQPQHF